What follows are 24 T cell receptor beta chains derived from one specimen sequenced in a study of early T cells in non-severe SARS-CoV-2 infection. TCRdb reprocessed the 5' RACE reads via MiXCR and lists one record per CDR3 protein. Of tens of thousands of distinct CDR3 sequences listed, over 9% are singletons. The material sequenced was whole blood. The receptors come from an adult who was a healthcare worker with PCR-confirmed SARS-CoV-2 infection or an uninfected control (not recorded which).

V and J are TRBV11-1 and TRBJ2-5, with a tentative D call TRBD2 (5 bases). Germline V gene lookup returns CDR1 SGHAT and CDR2 FQDESV (reference sequence). Deletions cut 4 bases from V and 5 bases from J, with 11 bases between. The CDR3 totals 13 residues. CDR3 sequence reads: CASSSGLYETQYF. The CDR3 region has the DNA TGTGCCAGCAGCTCCGGACTGTACGAGACCCAGTACTTC. The complete variable domain, with remaining parts taken from reference TRBV11-1 and TRBJ2-5, reads EAEVAQSPRYKITEKSQAVAFWCDPISGHATLYWYRQILGQGPELLVQFQDESVVDDSQLPKDRFSAERLKGVDSTLKIQPAELGDSAMYLCASSSGLYETQYFGPGTRLLVL.

This clonotype showed up just a few times. The limits of the CDR3 on the DNA are not certain, so only TCRdb's listed CDR3 is given. The CDR3 spells CASSGQGVITPGSCFF. The chain joins TRBV21-1 to TRBJ2-2; the D call in the table, TRBD1, was not verified against the DNA. TRBV21-1 is a pseudogene. Both ends counted, the CDR3 spans 16 residues.

This clonotype was found a few times. This sequence joins TRBV7-9 and TRBJ2-3, with 8 bases lining up with TRBD2. The CDR3 has 14 amino acids. Germline CDR1 is SEHNR and CDR2 is FQNEAQ (reference sequence). The J segment lost 6 bases and the V segment lost 5 bases, leaving 7 bases of the junction unmatched. CDR3 loop: CASSPSAGADTQYF. CDR3 DNA: TGTGCCAGCAGCCCATCAGCGGGAGCGGATACGCAGTATTTT.

This clonotype was detected ten times or more. The CDR3 DNA reads TGCGCCAGCAGCTTGGAAGGTGGGGAAGATACGCAGTATTTT. Translated: CASSLEGGEDTQYF. The chain carries TRBV5-1 and TRBJ2-3; D remains ambiguous. The CDR3 length is 14 residues. CDR1 SGHRS and CDR2 YFSETQ come from the germline V gene. Trimming left V 0 bases short and J 5 bases short, with 10 bases between.

V is TRBV28 and J is TRBJ2-3; TRBD2 aligns across 11 bases. The V gene end was trimmed by 5 bases and the J gene end by 3 bases; junction bases not matched to a gene: 4. This CDR3 has 15 amino acids. The V gene's germline CDR1 is MDHEN and CDR2 SYDVKM. The CDR3 spells CASSDTSGSTDTQYF. DNA of the CDR3: TGTGCCAGCAGTGATACTAGCGGGAGTACAGATACGCAGTATTTT.

This clonotype has at least ten counts. The chain employs TRBV28 and TRBJ2-3; D may be TRBD1 (6 bases). CDR1 and CDR2 from the germline V gene are MDHEN and SYDVKM. The V end lost 1 base, the J end lost 3 bases, and 11 bases lay between the germline ends. CDR3 size: 15 residues. The CDR3 DNA is TGTGCCAGCAGTTTATACCACAGGGTGACAGATACGCAGTATTTT. Protein sequence: CASSLYHRVTDTQYF.

This clonotype was counted at least ten times. The V call is TRBV5-4, the J call TRBJ2-7; the D gene is possibly TRBD2 (5 bases). Deletions cut 5 bases from V and 0 bases from J, with 15 bases between. CDR1 is SGHNT, CDR2 YYREEE, per germline (reference sequence). This CDR3 has 15 residues. DNA for the CDR3: TGTGCCAGCAGTCGCCTGGCTAGCAGCTCCTACGAGCAGTACTTC. This translates into CASSRLASSSYEQYF.

This clonotype has ten or more counts. V and J are TRBV3-1 and TRBJ2-7; the match to TRBD2 covers 8 bases. Looked up from germline, CDR1 is LGHDT and CDR2 is YNNKEL (reference sequence). The CDR3 spans 15 residues. Losses at the gene ends were 3 bases for V and 0 bases for J; bases not matched to a gene: 4. DNA for the CDR3: TGTGCCAGCAGCCATTCGGGAGGGAGCTCCTACGAGCAGTACTTC. This encodes CASSHSGGSSYEQYF.

There are many counts of this clonotype. V is TRBV20-1 and J is TRBJ2-3; D not certain. The CDR3 has 14 residues. CDR1 and CDR2 from the germline V gene are DFQATT and SNEGSKA (reference sequence). Trimming left V 3 bases short and J 4 bases short, with 14 bases between. CDR3 DNA sequence: TGCAGTGCTAGTCACCCCGTCTCCTCAGATACGCAGTATTTT. Translated, it gives CSASHPVSSDTQYF.

This clonotype has only a few counts. The gene calls are TRBV2 and TRBJ2-5; D uncertain. V was shortened by 4 bases and J by 2 bases, with 8 bases between the two germline ends. The CDR3 spans 13 residues. The germline V gene encodes CDR1 SNHLY and CDR2 FYNNEI. CDR3 protein: CASSGTLQETQYF. The CDR3 DNA follows: TGTGCCAGCAGTGGGACGCTTCAAGAGACCCAGTACTTC.

This clonotype was counted a few times. The chain employs TRBV2 and TRBJ1-5; a possible D gene is TRBD1 (6 bases). Per the germline V gene, CDR1 is SNHLY and CDR2 is FYNNEI. The V end lost 10 bases, the J end lost 2 bases, and 15 bases lay between the germline ends. This CDR3 has 14 amino acids. CDR3 in DNA: TGTGCCACCGCAGGGGCTGTTCGCAATCAGCCCCAGCATTTT. This codes for CATAGAVRNQPQHF. Based on the CDR3 plus reference TRBV2 and TRBJ1-5, the full variable domain is EPEVTQTPSHQVTQMGQEVILRCVPISNHLYFYWYRQILGQKVEFLVSFYNNEISEKSEIFDDQFSVERPDGSNFTLKIRSTKLEDSAMYFCATAGAVRNQPQHFGDGTRLSIL.

V gene TRBV6-6 combines with J gene TRBJ2-1, with 9 bases identical to TRBD2. The CDR3 is made up of 14 amino acids. Germline V gene sequence: CDR1 MNHNY, CDR2 SVGAGI (reference sequence). Trimming removed 5 bases from V and 4 bases from J; junction bases left unmatched: 3. For the CDR3, the DNA is TGTGCCAGCAGTCGACTAGCGGCTTACAATGAGCAGTTCTTC. Residues: CASSRLAAYNEQFF.

The chain combines TRBV9 with TRBJ2-3; D ambiguous. Trimming stripped 1 base from V and 5 bases from J, with 5 bases between. The CDR3 loop spans 12 amino acids. CDR1 SGDLS and CDR2 YYNGEE come from the germline V gene. CDR3 nucleotides: TGTGCCAGCAGCGTATTAGGAGATACGCAGTATTTT. This sequence encodes CASSVLGDTQYF.

This clonotype has just a few counts. This chain connects TRBV20-1 to TRBJ1-5; D is unclear. Trimming cost V 0 bases and J 5 bases, with 5 bases left between them. This CDR3 has 12 amino acids. CDR1 is DFQATT and CDR2 is SNEGSKA in the germline V gene (reference sequence). The DNA of the CDR3 is TGCAGTGCTAGAGATTTATATCAGCCCCAGCATTTT. Translating gives CSARDLYQPQHF.

The chain joins TRBV7-6 to TRBJ2-7; 7 bases fit TRBD2. The CDR3 has 15 residues. The germline CDR1 and CDR2 sequences are SGHVS and FNYEAQ. V shed 0 bases and J 2 bases; nucleotides not matched to a gene: 4. The CDR3 loop is CASSLASGATYEQYF. The CDR3 nucleotides are TGTGCCAGCAGCTTAGCCAGCGGGGCGACCTACGAGCAGTACTTC.

This clonotype has a count of ten or more. The chain links TRBV5-6 to TRBJ2-4; the D gene is possibly TRBD2 (5 bases). The CDR3 sequence is 14 residues long. The V end was cut by 2 bases, the J end by 0 bases, with 6 bases between. Per the germline V gene, CDR1 is SGHDT and CDR2 is YYEEEE. The CDR3: CASSFGLAKNIQYF. The CDR3, as DNA: TGTGCCAGCAGCTTCGGACTAGCCAAAAACATTCAGTACTTC.

This clonotype has more than one count but fewer than ten. In nucleotides, the CDR3 is TGTGCCAGCAGCCAAACAGGGACTCCTTATGGCTACACCTTC. This gives the protein CASSQTGTPYGYTF. This chain uses TRBV11-2 with TRBJ1-2; possibly TRBD1 for D (6 bases). Trimming shortened V by 5 bases and J by 5 bases, and 15 bases separated the two germline ends. The CDR3 sequence is 14 residues long. Germline V gene data show CDR1 as SGHAT and CDR2 as FQNNGV.

This clonotype was counted ten times or more. This chain joins TRBV7-9 and TRBJ1-2; D is perhaps TRBD1 (5 bases). The germline CDR1 and CDR2 sequences are SEHNR and FQNEAQ (reference sequence). There are 13 residues in the CDR3. The V end lost 4 bases, the J end lost 3 bases, and 9 bases lay between the germline ends. In DNA form, the CDR3 reads TGTGCCAGCAGCTCCGGGACGGACTATGGCTACACCTTC. Protein: CASSSGTDYGYTF.

V usage is TRBV6-2 or TRBV6-3 and J usage is TRBJ1-1; 10 nucleotides align to TRBD1. Germline CDR1 MNHEY, CDR2 SVGEGT. The CDR3 has 15 amino acids. Unmatched junction bases numbered 4, after V lost 5 bases and J lost 1 base. The CDR3 sequence is CASSPWTGGNTEAFF. The CDR3 nucleotides read TGTGCCAGCAGTCCTTGGACAGGGGGGAACACTGAAGCTTTCTTT.

In its sample, this clonotype was seen a few times. The V call is TRBV7-9, the J call TRBJ1-2; D call uncertain. Germline assignment: CDR1 SEHNR and CDR2 FQNEAQ (reference sequence). This CDR3 comprises 14 residues. The V end lost 1 base, the J end lost 6 bases, and 12 bases lay between the germline ends. In DNA form, the CDR3 reads TGTGCCAGCAGCTTAGGACAATCTGGAAATGGCTACACCTTC. This translates into CASSLGQSGNGYTF.

This chain joins TRBV13 and TRBJ1-2; possible D gene TRBD1, 6 bases. Germline V gene sequence: CDR1 PRHDT, CDR2 FYEKMQ (reference sequence). This CDR3 is built from 15 residues. Trimming shortened V by 3 bases and J by 6 bases, and 17 bases separated the two germline ends. CDR3 nucleotide sequence: TGTGCCAGCAGCTTGGCGGGGGCGGCCCTCAATGGCTACACCTTC. Protein: CASSLAGAALNGYTF.

This rearrangement joins TRBV27 to TRBJ2-7; 10 nucleotides match TRBD2. V was clipped by 6 bases and J by 4 bases; unmatched bases: 6. This CDR3 has 14 residues. Germline CDR1 is MNHEY and CDR2 is SMNVEV (reference sequence). In DNA, the CDR3 is TGTGCCAGCAGACCTAGCGGGAGTTGGTACGAGCAGTACTTC. The encoded protein is CASRPSGSWYEQYF.

The chain couples TRBV4-1 to TRBJ2-1, with D perhaps matching TRBD1 or TRBD2 (5 bases each). V lost 1 base to trimming and J lost 4 bases, with 5 bases between them. Germline V CDR1 and CDR2: MGHRA, YSYEKL. This CDR3 contains 13 residues. The CDR3 loop reads CASSQGGYNEQFF. The CDR3 DNA reads as TGCGCCAGCAGCCAAGGGGGGTACAATGAGCAGTTCTTC.

This clonotype has at least ten counts. V is TRBV12-3 or TRBV12-4 and J is TRBJ2-1, with 13 bases that match TRBD2. CDR3 length equals 18 residues. J was trimmed by 10 bases and V by 1 base; bases with no gene match: 13. CDR3 coding DNA: TGTGCCAGCAGTTTAGAAGGTTGGACTAGCGGGAGACGGAGGGAGCAGTTCTTC. It encodes CASSLEGWTSGRRREQFF.